Following are 8 T cell receptor beta chains from one sample sequenced in a study of T-cell reconstitution after alpha-beta-depleted transplantation in children. Preparation of the TCRbeta library was carried out with unique molecular identifiers. TCRdb called the PCR reads again in MiXCR, with one record for every CDR3 protein. In the table there are around 670,000 distinct CDR3 sequences, under 15% of which are singletons. The input for sequencing was PBMCs, taken before TCRalphabeta/CD19-depleted stem cell transplant. Source of these receptors: a girl aged 2 to 10 with congenital amegakaryocytic thrombocytopenia, due to receive a stem cell transplant.

This clonotype appeared many times. The CDR3 spells CASSYAGGNTGELFF. The CDR3 nucleotides are TGTGCCAGCAGTTATGCCGGCGGGAACACCGGGGAGCTGTTTTTT. The chain links TRBV27 to TRBJ2-2, with no clear D. Trimming took 4 bases from V and 1 from J, leaving 10 bases between them. The germline V gene has CDR1 MNHEY and CDR2 SMNVEV (reference sequence). This CDR3 region has 15 residues.

About this clonotype: At one end the junction does not follow the germline gene, possibly because of a read error. The chain carries TRBV6-1 and TRBJ2-3; 13 bases match TRBD2. The CDR3 extends over 15 amino acids. From germline, CDR1 is MNHNS and CDR2 SASEGT. The CDR3 reads CASSLLAGGTDTLYF. The CDR3 coding sequence is TGTGCCAGCAGCCTACTAGCGGGAGGGACAGATACGCTGTATTTT.

J is TRBJ2-1 and V is TRBV3-1; 8 nucleotides line up with TRBD2. V shed 11 bases, J shed 5 bases, and the junction held 26 bases outside the gene matches. Germline V gene data show CDR1 as LGHDT and CDR2 as YNNKEL (reference sequence). The CDR3 is made up of 19 amino acids. In DNA, the CDR3 is TGTGCCTGCTGCCCGGCCTTCGCTAGCGGGTCCTTTCCGCACAATGAGCAGTTCTTC. Amino acid sequence: CACCPAFASGSFPHNEQFF.

This clonotype was counted ten times or more. This sequence joins TRBV5-1 and TRBJ2-1; 7 bases line up with TRBD2. The CDR3 covers 14 residues. The V and J ends lost 0 bases and 5 bases, in that order; junction bases with no gene match: 2. The V gene's germline CDR1 is SGHRS and CDR2 YFSETQ. The CDR3 nucleotides read TGCGCCAGCAGCTTGGTAAGCGGGAACAATGAGCAGTTCTTC. It yields the protein CASSLVSGNNEQFF.

This clonotype was seen repeatedly, ten times or more. This chain connects TRBV6-1 to TRBJ1-5, with D unclear. CDR3 length equals 13 residues. Germline V gives CDR1 MNHNS, CDR2 SASEGT. V was trimmed by 2 bases and J by 2 bases, leaving 4 bases between them. The CDR3 loop reads CASSEYGNQPQHF. As DNA, the CDR3 is TGTGCCAGCAGTGAATACGGCAATCAGCCCCAGCATTTT.

This clonotype was seen a handful of times. The genes are TRBV20-1 and TRBJ2-7; 10 positions match TRBD1. After removal of 2 bases from V and 4 bases from J, the junction contained 5 bases not matched to a gene. Germline CDR1 reads DFQATT; CDR2 reads SNEGSKA (reference sequence). CDR3 length: 14 residues. The CDR3 region is CSARRTGGTYEQYF. The CDR3 coding sequence is TGCAGTGCTAGAAGGACAGGGGGAACATACGAGCAGTACTTC.

Points on this clonotype: A much bigger clone sits one base away, suggesting this may be a read error. The chain employs TRBV10-3 and TRBJ2-7; the match to TRBD2 covers 12 bases. Unmatched junction bases numbered 0, after V lost 2 bases and J lost 4 bases. CDR1 is ENHRY and CDR2 is SYGVKD in the germline V gene. The CDR3 consists of 14 residues. The CDR3 nucleotides read TGTGCCATCAGTGAGGGACTAGCGGGATACGAGCAGTACTTC. Its protein is CAISEGLAGYEQYF.

This clonotype was counted many times. This rearrangement joins TRBV5-1 to TRBJ2-1, with D tentatively TRBD1 or TRBD2 (5 bases each). Germline lookup yields CDR1 SGHRS and CDR2 YFSETQ. The CDR3 contains 15 residues. Deletions cut 4 bases from V and 5 bases from J, with 16 bases between. The CDR3 loop is CASSVSGTEHNEQFF. The CDR3 DNA reads TGCGCCAGCAGCGTATCCGGGACCGAGCACAATGAGCAGTTCTTC.